This entry lists 32 T cell receptor beta chains sequenced from one sample in a study of tumor-infiltrating lymphocytes in primary liver carcinoma. RNA and DNA were co-extracted from about 19-30 mg of unsorted bulk tissue. A primer in the constant region served to generate TCR beta cDNA from 450 to 600 ng of total RNA. Three nested multiplex PCR rounds, a slightly modified ARM-PCR method, built the TCR beta libraries. Running 10 cycles apiece, the first two PCR rounds relied on TRBV1-TRBV30 forward primers together with a C-beta reverse primer. TCRdb used MiXCR to reprocess the multiplex PCR reads, holding one entry per CDR3 protein. Here the sample spans more than 95,000 distinct CDR3 sequences, roughly 85% being singletons. Sequenced: liver tumor tissue from sampling region 3. The sample's subset: tumor region T3, left-lateral pole. These receptors all stem from a man aged 40-50 years with primary liver carcinoma and hepatitis B virus infection.

This clonotype appeared a single time. One end of the junction is discordant with germline, which a read error may explain. The J gene is TRBJ2-7, the V gene TRBV29-1; TRBD1 matches at 7 bases. This CDR3 has 13 amino acids. The germline V gene encodes CDR1 SQVTM and CDR2 ANQGSEA. For the CDR3, the DNA is TGCAGCGTTACCCAGACAGGGCTCCACGAGCACTACTTC. It translates to CSVTQTGLHEHYF.

This clonotype was seen just once. One end of the junction varies from germline; a read error may be responsible. The CDR3 bases are TGTGCCAGCACCGAAGAGGGGTTAGCTGGGGCCAACGTCTTGACTTTC. Protein product: CASTEEGLAGANVLTF. The rearrangement joins TRBV6-1 to TRBJ2-6; D might be TRBD1 or TRBD2, each matching 5 bases. Germline loops: CDR1 MNHNS, CDR2 SASEGT. This CDR3 has 16 amino acids.

J is TRBJ1-1 and V is TRBV4-1, with D hard to call. Trimming removed 4 bases from V and 4 bases from J, with 13 bases in between. The CDR3 is 14 amino acids. CDR1 and CDR2 from the germline V gene are MGHRA and YSYEKL. Here the CDR3 reads CASSRWVAITEAFF. The CDR3 DNA reads as TGCGCCAGCAGCCGGTGGGTGGCTATCACTGAAGCTTTCTTT.

The V and J genes are TRBV6-5 and TRBJ1-1; D unresolved. This CDR3 is built from 14 residues. Germline CDR1 reads MNHEY; CDR2 reads SVGAGI. The germline V and J ends were trimmed by 11 bases and 1 base, with 17 bases remaining between them. Here the CDR3 reads CAGNSTGWNTEAFF. In DNA form, the CDR3 reads TGTGCCGGCAATTCCACCGGATGGAACACTGAAGCTTTCTTT.

On this clonotype itself: The junction departs from the called germline gene at one end, perhaps through a read error. This chain joins TRBV29-1 and TRBJ2-7, with D perhaps given as TRBD1 or TRBD2 (5 bases each). This CDR3 is 16 amino acids long. CDR1 is SQVTM, CDR2 ANQGSEA, per germline. The CDR3 sequence is CSAMISGTGTPYKQYF. The DNA for the CDR3 is TGCAGCGCCATGATTTCTGGGACCGGCACTCCCTACAAGCAGTACTTC.

The V gene is TRBV30, the J gene TRBJ2-3; 7 bases agree with TRBD2. Trimming cost V 7 bases and J 5 bases; bases outside gene matches: 12. CDR1 and CDR2 from the germline V gene are GTSNPN and SVGIG (reference sequence). CDR3 size: 14 residues. In nucleotides, the CDR3 is TGTGCCTCCGGCATCACGGGAGGCATAGATACGCAGTATTTT. It encodes CASGITGGIDTQYF.

Regarding this clonotype: The junction departs from the called germline gene at one end, perhaps through a read error. V and J are TRBV29-1 and TRBJ2-6; TRBD2 matches at 8 bases. The CDR3 is 18 residues long. Germline V gives CDR1 SQVTM, CDR2 ANQGSEA. The CDR3 DNA reads as TGCAGCGTTGGAGGGACTAGTGGGAGCCTCCCTGGGGCCAGCGTCCTGACTTTC. It specifies CSVGGTSGSLPGASVLTF.

The chain employs TRBV20-1 and TRBJ2-5; D may be TRBD1 (6 bases). The CDR3 totals 15 residues. V lost 0 bases and J lost 2, with 13 bases in between. The germline V gene encodes CDR1 DFQATT and CDR2 SNEGSKA (reference sequence). As DNA, the CDR3 is TGCAGTGCTAGAGACCGGACAGACACTCAAGAGACCCAGTACTTC. It yields the protein CSARDRTDTQETQYF.

As for this clonotype: The junction differs from germline at one of its ends, possibly a read error. This chain's CDR3 is CASSYGTPQETQYF. As DNA, the CDR3 is TGTGCCAGTAGTTACGGCACCCCACAAGAGACCCAGTACTTC. J is TRBJ2-5 and V is TRBV6-5; no reliable D call. The germline CDR1 and CDR2 sequences are MNHEY and SVGAGI. This CDR3 has 14 residues.

This rearrangement joins TRBV10-3 to TRBJ2-1, with TRBD2 as a possible D gene (6 bases). CDR3 size: 13 residues. The V gene's germline CDR1 is ENHRY and CDR2 SYGVKD. Trimming stripped 7 bases from V and 6 bases from J, with 13 bases between. Here the CDR3 DNA reads TGTGCCATCAAAGGGACTCAAGGCAATGAGCAGTTCTTC. It translates to CAIKGTQGNEQFF.

In its sample, this clonotype was seen once. The chain links TRBV29-1 to TRBJ2-2; a weak D match, TRBD1 (6 bases). The CDR3 contains 14 residues. V was shortened by 7 bases and J by 15 bases, with 27 bases between the two germline ends. Germline lookup yields CDR1 SQVTM and CDR2 ANQGSEA. The CDR3 nucleotides are TGCAGCGGTGCGACAGGCAGTGGCACCGGGAAGTTGTTTTTT. Its protein product is CSGATGSGTGKLFF.

The rearrangement joins TRBV11-3 to TRBJ2-7; a weak D match, TRBD2 (5 bases). In germline, CDR1 is SGHNT, CDR2 YENEEA. The CDR3 is 13 amino acids. The V end was cut by 6 bases, the J end by 13 bases, with 22 bases between. The chain's CDR3 is CASSFGVLGGHYF. In DNA form, the CDR3 reads TGTGCCAGCAGTTTCGGGGTTTTGGGCGGGCACTACTTC. The full variable domain, in which reference TRBV11-3 and TRBJ2-7 provide the parts outside the CDR3, is EAGVVQSPRYKIIEKKQPVAFWCNPISGHNTLYWYLQNLGQGPELLIRYENEEAVDDSQLPKDRFSAERLKGVDSTLKIQPAELGDSAVYLCASSFGVLGGHYFGPGTRLTVT.

As regards this clonotype: The germline gene is not matched at one end of the junction; a read error may be the cause. The chain has TRBV11-2 and TRBJ2-3; 12 positions agree with TRBD2. The CDR3 has 19 residues. CDR1 is SGHAT, CDR2 FQNNGV, per germline. The CDR3 protein is CASSRSSRLAGERTDTQCF. For the CDR3, the DNA is TGTGCCAGCAGCCGATCATCGAGACTAGCGGGAGAGAGGACAGATACGCAGTGTTTT.

This clonotype was recorded once. The junction departs from germline at one end; a sequencing error may be responsible. The chain recombines TRBV6-2 or TRBV6-3 with TRBJ2-7, with 7 bases identical to TRBD2. The germline gives CDR1 MNHEY, CDR2 SVGEGT. The CDR3 loop spans 14 amino acids. CDR3 sequence reads: CASNYSTSSYEQYF. Written as DNA, the CDR3 is TGTGCCAGCAATTACTCGACTAGCTCCTACGAGCAATACTTC.

Concerning this clonotype itself: The germline gene is not matched at one end of the junction; a read error may be the cause. This sequence joins TRBV5-1 and TRBJ1-1; D perhaps matches TRBD1 (5 bases). CDR3 length equals 16 residues. Germline lookup yields CDR1 SGHRS and CDR2 YFSETQ. The CDR3 protein is CASSPSWGTMNSEAFF. In DNA, the CDR3 is TGCGCCAGTAGTCCTTCTTGGGGCACGATGAACAGTGAAGCTTTCTTT.

This clonotype was picked up many times. The chain is built from TRBV5-4 and TRBJ1-6; D not resolved. Trimming pared 5 bases from V and 14 bases from J, leaving 14 bases between. The CDR3 has 12 amino acids. Germline assignment: CDR1 SGHNT and CDR2 YYREEE (reference sequence). The CDR3 loop reads CASSLDTVTLHF. In DNA, the CDR3 is TGTGCCAGCAGTCTCGACACCGTCACCCTCCACTTT.

This clonotype was detected ten times or more. This rearrangement joins TRBV2 to TRBJ2-1; possible D gene TRBD2, 5 bases. V was clipped by 7 bases and J by 5 bases, with 12 bases between them. The CDR3 length is 13 residues. The germline CDR1 and CDR2 sequences are SNHLY and FYNNEI. CDR3 DNA: TGTGCCAGCACCCCTTTCGGGGACAATGAGCAGTTCTTC. As protein: CASTPFGDNEQFF.

V is TRBV4-1 and J is TRBJ1-5; D is possibly TRBD1 (5 bases). The germline CDR1 and CDR2 sequences are MGHRA and YSYEKL. This CDR3 region has 15 residues. CDR3 residues: CASSLIEGSNQPQHF. The CDR3, as DNA: TGCGCAAGTAGTCTCATAGAGGGGAGCAATCAGCCCCAGCATTTT.

In the case of this clonotype: The conserved closing phenylalanine or tryptophan is absent in this CDR3, likely reflecting a read error. The chain uses TRBV4-1 and TRBJ2-3; the match to TRBD2 covers 11 bases. The CDR3 runs 17 residues. The V gene end was trimmed by 0 bases and the J gene end by 0 bases; junction bases not matched to a gene: 2. Germline values: CDR1 MGHRA, CDR2 YSYEKL. The CDR3 protein is CASSQERTSGSTDTQYS. In DNA form, the CDR3 reads TGCGCCAGCAGCCAAGAACGGACTAGCGGGAGCACAGATACGCAGTATTCT.

The genes are TRBV28 and TRBJ2-3; D unclear. V gave up 2 bases and J gave up 5 bases, with 11 bases separating them. The CDR3 contains 14 residues. Germline lookup yields CDR1 MDHEN and CDR2 SYDVKM. CDR3 DNA sequence: TGTGCCAGCAGTTTACAACCAGTCCGAGATACGCAGTATTTT. Protein sequence: CASSLQPVRDTQYF.

This clonotype has a handful of counts. At one end the junction does not follow the germline gene, possibly because of a read error. The genes are TRBV4-3 and TRBJ2-6, with a tentative D call TRBD1 (6 bases). The CDR3 extends over 14 amino acids. Germline V gene lookup returns CDR1 LGHNA and CDR2 YSLEER. CDR3 loop: CASSQGGGASVLTF. The CDR3 bases are TGCGCCAGCAGCCAAGGTGGGGGCGCCAGCGTCCTGACTTTC.

This clonotype has just one count. At one boundary the junction diverges from the germline segment, which might be a read error. J is TRBJ2-2 and V is TRBV11-1; D possibly corresponds to TRBD1 (6 bases). There are 13 residues in the CDR3. From germline, CDR1 is SGHAT and CDR2 FQDESV (reference sequence). The CDR3 region has the DNA TGTGCCAGCAGCTTCTGGGACACCGAGGAGCTTTTTTTT. The encoded protein is CASSFWDTEELFF.

Comments on this clonotype: The junction differs from germline at one of its ends, possibly a read error. The rearrangement links TRBV29-1 to TRBJ1-1, with TRBD1 as a possible D gene (5 bases). The CDR3 covers 12 residues. Germline CDR1 is SQVTM and CDR2 is ANQGSEA. The CDR3 sequence: CSGATVNTEAVF. The CDR3 coding sequence is TGCAGCGGGGCGACAGTGAACACCGAAGCTGTCTTT.

As for this clonotype: The CDR3 end shows no conserved phenylalanine or tryptophan, and so a read error is likely. DNA for the CDR3: TGCAGCATATACATAGCGGGAGGGTCTCCCACGGACTCCTACGAGCAGTACTGC. Translation: CSIYIAGGSPTDSYEQYC. The chain recombines TRBV29-1 with TRBJ2-7; 11 nucleotides match TRBD2. V was pared by 8 bases and J by 0 bases, with 18 bases of the junction left unmatched. From germline, CDR1 is SQVTM and CDR2 ANQGSEA. This CDR3 has 18 residues.

This clonotype has a single count. A junction end diverges from the germline sequence, so it may reflect a read error. This chain joins TRBV5-1 and TRBJ1-6, with 7 bases that match TRBD1. The CDR3 is made up of 16 amino acids. Germline V gives CDR1 SGHRS, CDR2 YFSETQ. The CDR3 loop reads CASSDSLTGHNSPLNF. The CDR3 DNA reads as TGCGCCAGCAGCGACAGCCTGACAGGGCATAATTCTCCCCTCAACTTT.

Points on this clonotype: An end of the junction differs from the germline gene, which may be a read error. The chain carries TRBV29-1 and TRBJ2-7; no reliable D call. CDR3 length equals 13 residues. Germline lookup yields CDR1 SQVTM and CDR2 ANQGSEA. The CDR3 nucleotides are TGCATCGTTGCCCTCCCAAAGGCCTACGAGCAGTACTTC. Protein product: CIVALPKAYEQYF.

With respect to this clonotype: The CDR3 does not end in the conserved phenylalanine or tryptophan, so this is likely a read error. This chain links TRBV6-2 or TRBV6-3 with TRBJ2-2; D is unresolved. Trimming left V 10 bases short and J 5 bases short, with 11 bases between. CDR3 length equals 12 residues. The germline V gene encodes CDR1 MNHEY and CDR2 SVGEGT. The CDR3 DNA sequence: TGTGCCATCAGCCGAGGAACCGGGGAGCTGTTTCTT. Its translation is CAISRGTGELFL.

A note on this clonotype: At one end, the junction sequence differs from germline, possibly due to a read error. The chain employs TRBV4-2 and TRBJ2-5; D ambiguous. The CDR3 totals 15 residues. CDR1 and CDR2 (germline): LGHNA, YNFKEQ. The CDR3 nucleotides are TGTGTCAGCAGCCAGGACCTGGGATCGGTGGAGACCCAGTACTTC. Its translation is CVSSQDLGSVETQYF.

The table lists this clonotype with a few counts. Compared with germline, one end of the junction differs, possibly owing to a read error. The chain carries TRBV29-1 and TRBJ2-7, with 8 bases fitting TRBD2. Germline CDR1 reads SQVTM; CDR2 reads ANQGSEA. The CDR3 is 13 residues long. The CDR3 DNA reads as TGCAGCGTCGGGGGGGTATCCACCTACGGGCAGTACTTC. This translates into CSVGGVSTYGQYF.

With respect to this clonotype: This may come from a read error, since a much larger clone is one base off. The chain employs TRBV5-1 and TRBJ1-1; 7 bases match TRBD1. There are 15 residues in the CDR3. The J segment lost 2 bases and the V segment lost 4 bases, leaving 8 bases of the junction unmatched. The V gene's germline CDR1 is SGHRS and CDR2 YFSETQ. CDR3 in amino acids: CASSKRGQHNTEAFF. CDR3 in DNA: TGCGCCAGCAGCAAGAGGGGACAGCATAACACTGAAGCTTTCTTT.

As regards this clonotype: A read error may explain this, as a much larger clone is one base away. The chain links TRBV18 to TRBJ2-3; D uncertain. V lost 3 bases and J lost 4, with 14 bases in between. CDR3 length: 15 amino acids. The germline CDR1 and CDR2 sequences are KGHSH and LQKENI. In DNA form, the CDR3 reads TGTGCCAGCTCACCTGTTATGAGTTCCGCAGATACGCAGTATTTT. It encodes CASSPVMSSADTQYF.

This clonotype was observed once. A read error is possible here, since a much larger clone lies one base away. J is TRBJ2-7 and V is TRBV5-1; 8 bases match TRBD2. Per the germline V gene, CDR1 is SGHRS and CDR2 is YFSETQ. This CDR3 contains 19 residues. The DNA of the CDR3 is TGCGCCAGCAGCTTAAATCAACGGCGGCTAGCGGGCCTCTCCAACGAGCAGTACTTC. Translated, it gives CASSLNQRRLAGLSNEQYF.